What follows describes a single T cell receptor beta chain. The sample is drawn from a study of blood T cell repertoires in COVID-19. Study at large: Sites across the United States, Italy and Spain contributed samples from acute and convalescent COVID-19.

Sequenced by immunoSEQ multiplex PCR; TCRdb stores in-frame clones only, minus some. The data hold about 83,000 clones, with about 82% observed a single time. Germline loops: CDR1 SGHTA, CDR2 FQGNSA. Trimming left V 5 bases short and J 0 bases short, with 14 bases between. The CDR3 covers 16 residues. This sequence joins TRBV7-2 and TRBJ1-3; D possibly corresponds to TRBD1 (6 bases). This clonotype was sampled from a man aged 50 or older with active COVID-19. Sample: peripheral blood. This CDR3 is CASSPQGLISGNTIYF. CDR3 nucleotide sequence: TGTGCCAGCAGCCCTCAGGGGCTTATCTCTGGAAACACCATATATTTT.